This paragraph covers one T cell receptor (beta chain) sequence. The repertoire was sequenced with immunoSEQ multiplex PCR; TCRdb's copy has only in-frame clones and lacks some. The sample consists of around 57,000 clones, about 89% of them appearing once. Time point given: cycle 4 day 1 (C4D1), after 6 weeks of nivolumab. Every patient was affected by relapse after autologous stem cell transplantation, while exposure to brentuximab vedotin was not uniform. This entry is derived from a study of PD-1 blockade in classical Hodgkin lymphoma. The CDR3 runs to 16 residues. V lost 5 bases, J lost 3 bases, and 9 bases stayed unmatched. The germline CDR1 and CDR2 sequences are LNHDA and SQIVND (reference sequence).

This receptor was obtained from a human donor with classical Hodgkin lymphoma. The chain recombines TRBV19 with TRBJ2-3; TRBD1 matches at 9 bases. The sequenced sample was peripheral blood mononuclear cells (PBMCs), obtained before the fourth cycle of nivolumab. The CDR3 loop reads CASSSRDRVFTDTQYF. Here the CDR3 DNA reads TGTGCCAGTAGTTCGCGGGACAGGGTATTTACAGATACGCAGTATTTT.